This T cell receptor beta chain was retrieved from a study of blood T cell repertoires in COVID-19. Study details: From T cells, B-cell-depleted T cells, or PBMCs came the material, which was cDNA or gDNA.

Repertoires were generated with immunoSEQ multiplex PCR, while TCRdb's copy carries only in-frame clones and drops some. The data hold around 300,000 clones, with around 85% observed a single time. This CDR3 has 16 residues. V lost 1 base and J lost 4, with 15 bases in between. Germline loops: CDR1 LGHNA, CDR2 YNFKEQ. The receptor's source is a woman between 50 and 59 years old who had recovered from COVID-19. Source material: PBMCs or T cells enriched from blood (not recorded which). The chain is built from TRBV4-2 and TRBJ2-3; D perhaps matches TRBD2 (6 bases). In nucleotides, the CDR3 is TGTGCCAGCAGCCAAGGGGAGAGACTAGGGGCAGATACGCAGTATTTT. It encodes CASSQGERLGADTQYF.